These 27 T cell receptor beta chains originate from one sample sequenced in a study of control samples from healthy donors and cancer patients. Clones were read by immunoSEQ multiplex PCR, and TCRdb kept only the in-frame ones, dropping some. The table records over 75,000 clones, approximately 80% of them present only once. The source material was blood. These receptors originate from a young man in good health.

V gene TRBV9 combines with J gene TRBJ1-6, with 9 nucleotides matching TRBD1. The CDR3 has 15 residues. Per germline, CDR1 SGDLS and CDR2 YYNGEE. Trimming took 1 base from V and 10 from J; bases not matched to a gene: 6. The CDR3: CASSVLQGAESPLHF. The CDR3 DNA reads TGTGCCAGCAGCGTATTACAGGGGGCTGAATCACCCCTCCACTTT.

This clone was seen only once. The J gene is TRBJ1-2, the V gene TRBV3-1 (or the pseudogene TRBV3-2), with 10 bases aligning to TRBD1. This CDR3 is 15 amino acids long. The germline V gene has CDR1 LGHDT and CDR2 YNNKEL (reference sequence). V was clipped by 1 base and J by 3 bases; unmatched bases: 2. The CDR3: CASSQGQGAYYGYTF. The DNA for the CDR3 is TGTGCCAGCAGCCAAGGACAGGGGGCTTACTATGGCTACACCTTC.

V gene TRBV6-5 combines with J gene TRBJ2-1, with a possible D match to TRBD1 (5 bases). V gave up 7 bases and J gave up 4 bases, with 14 bases separating them. Germline V gene sequence: CDR1 MNHEY, CDR2 SVGAGI. The CDR3 sequence is 14 residues long. The CDR3, as DNA: TGTGCCAGCACAAGGACACGAAGTTACAATGAGCAGTTCTTC. It encodes CASTRTRSYNEQFF.

The CDR3 region is CASGGDGGGNQPQHF. CDR3 bases: TGTGCTAGTGGTGGGGACGGAGGTGGGAATCAGCCCCAGCATTTT. The rearrangement uses TRBV12-5 and TRBJ1-5, with D perhaps matching TRBD1 (5 bases). V lost 5 bases and J lost 4, with 15 bases in between. This CDR3 contains 15 residues. Germline CDR1 reads LGHNT; CDR2 reads FRNRAP. Based on the CDR3 plus reference TRBV12-5 and TRBJ1-5, the full variable domain is DARVTQTPRHKVTEMGQEVTMRCQPILGHNTVFWYRQTMMQGLELLAYFRNRAPLDDSGMPKDRFSAEMPDATLATLKIQPSEPRDSAVYFCASGGDGGGNQPQHFGDGTRLSIL.

On this clone: This same CDR3 is encoded by further DNA sequences in the sample. This chain uses TRBV6-6 with TRBJ2-3, with D perhaps assigned TRBD1 or TRBD2 (5 bases each). The CDR3 is made up of 16 amino acids. The germline V gene has CDR1 MNHNY and CDR2 SVGAGI (reference sequence). The ends were cut back, 6 bases at V and 0 bases at J, with 16 bases in the middle. The CDR3 region is CASSPSGTRSTDTQYF. The CDR3 coding sequence is TGTGCCAGCAGCCCATCCGGGACCCGGAGCACAGATACGCAGTATTTT.

In its sample, this clone was seen a few times. The chain has TRBV6-1 and TRBJ1-5; no definite D call. The CDR3 is made up of 16 amino acids. Trimming removed 2 bases from V and 4 bases from J, with 15 bases in between. Germline lookup yields CDR1 MNHNS and CDR2 SASEGT. CDR3: CASSETEGRGNQPQHF. The DNA for the CDR3 is TGTGCCAGCAGTGAAACGGAGGGCCGTGGAAATCAGCCCCAGCATTTT.

This CDR3 is CASSQGSGDNEKLFF. DNA of the CDR3: TGTGCCAGCAGCCAGGGGTCCGGGGATAATGAAAAACTGTTTTTT. J is TRBJ1-4 and V is TRBV5-8; maybe TRBD1 (6 bases). The CDR3 is made up of 15 amino acids. Germline CDR1 reads SGHTS; CDR2 reads YDEGEE. Trimming took 4 bases from V and 4 from J, leaving 14 bases between them.

This clone occurred once. The CDR3 sequence: CASSINRGNTGELFF. The CDR3 DNA reads as TGTGCCAGCAGCATTAACAGGGGAAACACCGGGGAGCTGTTTTTT. The chain joins TRBV11-2 to TRBJ2-2, with 7 bases matching TRBD1. V lost 5 bases, J lost 2 bases, and 5 bases stayed unmatched. In germline, CDR1 is SGHAT, CDR2 FQNNGV. CDR3 length equals 15 residues. Based on the CDR3 plus reference TRBV11-2 and TRBJ2-2, the full variable domain is EAGVAQSPRYKIIEKRQSVAFWCNPISGHATLYWYQQILGQGPKLLIQFQNNGVVDDSQLPKDRFSAERLKGVDSTLKIQPAKLEDSAVYLCASSINRGNTGELFFGEGSRLTVL.

The rearrangement uses TRBV27 and TRBJ1-4, with D hard to call. The CDR3 contains 16 residues. Trimming removed 5 bases from V and 3 bases from J, with 16 bases in between. Germline CDR1 is MNHEY and CDR2 is SMNVEV (reference sequence). CDR3 DNA: TGTGCCAGCAGTCCCCTTATCCGGCGGGCTAATGAAAAACTGTTTTTT. This encodes CASSPLIRRANEKLFF.

The chain couples TRBV3-1 (or the pseudogene TRBV3-2) to TRBJ1-6, with D possibly being TRBD1 (6 bases). In germline, CDR1 is LGHDT, CDR2 YNNKEL (reference sequence). The CDR3 spans 13 residues. V gave up 5 bases and J gave up 8 bases, with 10 bases separating them. CDR3 sequence reads: CASSLGGDSPLHF. In nucleotides, the CDR3 is TGTGCCAGCAGCTTAGGGGGGGATTCACCCCTCCACTTT.

The table lists this clone with a count of one. The chain has TRBV5-1 and TRBJ2-3; 7 bases line up with TRBD1. CDR1 and CDR2 (germline): SGHRS, YFSETQ. The ends lost 0 bases at V and 7 bases at J; junction bases unmatched: 2. The CDR3 contains 13 residues. DNA of the CDR3: TGCGCCAGCAGCTTGGAGGGGGCGAATACGCAGTATTTT. Translated: CASSLEGANTQYF.

The chain couples TRBV6-5 to TRBJ1-1; unclear D gene. The V end lost 2 bases, the J end lost 1 base, and 5 bases lay between the germline ends. Germline CDR1 MNHEY, CDR2 SVGAGI. This CDR3 has 13 amino acids. CDR3 nucleotides: TGTGCCAGCAGTTACCAGGAGAACACTGAAGCTTTCTTT. Translation: CASSYQENTEAFF.

The chain carries TRBV18 and TRBJ1-1; D gene ambiguous. Germline V gene data show CDR1 as KGHSH and CDR2 as LQKENI. The CDR3 is 14 residues long. The V end was cut by 2 bases, the J end by 1 base, with 8 bases between. The CDR3 protein is CASSPEMGNTEAFF. In DNA, the CDR3 is TGTGCCAGCTCACCAGAGATGGGGAACACTGAAGCTTTCTTT.

A single count supports this clone. The rearrangement joins TRBV5-1 to TRBJ2-2; D possibly corresponds to TRBD1 (6 bases). The V end lost 4 bases, the J end lost 0 bases, and 13 bases lay between the germline ends. CDR3 length: 16 residues. CDR1 and CDR2 (germline): SGHRS, YFSETQ. This CDR3 reads CASSPGTNPNTGELFF. The CDR3 nucleotides are TGCGCCAGCAGCCCAGGGACAAACCCGAACACCGGGGAGCTGTTTTTT.

The chain recombines TRBV10-2 with TRBJ1-1, with D perhaps TRBD1 (6 bases). V gave up 6 bases and J gave up 4 bases, with 15 bases separating them. Germline loops: CDR1 WSHSY, CDR2 SAAADI. CDR3 length equals 14 residues. The CDR3 nucleotides are TGCGCCAGCAGCATCAGGGGTAGGGGCACTGAAGCTTTCTTT. Protein sequence: CASSIRGRGTEAFF.

A word on this clone: The sample has other DNA sequences that encode this CDR3 too. This chain joins TRBV7-3 and TRBJ1-1; no firm D call. Germline CDR1 reads SGHTA; CDR2 reads FQGTGA. Between the trimmed V and J ends, which lost 1 base and 1 base, there was a span of 10 bases. This CDR3 contains 15 residues. The CDR3 loop reads CASSLSAGRNTEAFF. CDR3 nucleotide sequence: TGTGCCAGCAGCTTAAGTGCGGGTAGGAACACTGAAGCTTTCTTT.

The chain joins TRBV4-2 to TRBJ1-3; unclear D gene. Per the germline V gene, CDR1 is LGHNA and CDR2 is YNFKEQ. With 0 bases removed from V and 0 bases from J, the gap between germline ends came to 15 bases. The CDR3 is made up of 18 amino acids. The CDR3 here is CASSQEVSGGFSGNTIYF. The CDR3 DNA follows: TGTGCCAGCAGCCAAGAGGTGTCGGGCGGATTCTCTGGAAACACCATATATTTT.

The table lists this clone with a few counts. The chain carries TRBV5-1 and TRBJ1-1; 8 bases align to TRBD1. Germline CDR1 and CDR2: SGHRS and YFSETQ. The CDR3 is 15 amino acids. With 6 bases clipped from V and 1 base from J, the junction kept 8 bases outside the gene matches. CDR3 in DNA: TGCGCCAGCACGGTCCAGGGGGCGGCGAACACTGAAGCTTTCTTT. It codes for CASTVQGAANTEAFF.

The genes are TRBV11-1 and TRBJ2-1; no firm D call. Germline CDR1 is SGHAT and CDR2 is FQDESV (reference sequence). The CDR3 has 12 amino acids. V was clipped by 1 base and J by 5 bases, with 3 bases between them. CDR3 loop: CASSLGNNEQFF. CDR3 nucleotide sequence: TGTGCCAGCAGCTTAGGGAACAATGAGCAGTTCTTC.

As DNA, the CDR3 is TGTGCAAGTCGCCACGGACTAGCGGGGGGTATAGGCGAGCAGTACTTC. Protein product: CASRHGLAGGIGEQYF. The J gene is TRBJ2-7, the V gene TRBV12-2; the table's D call, TRBD2, has no DNA check behind it. TRBV12-2 is an annotated pseudogene. The CDR3 covers 16 residues.

The genes are TRBV27 and TRBJ2-6; D might be TRBD1 (6 bases). Deletions cut 2 bases from V and 4 bases from J, with 12 bases between. Germline CDR1 reads MNHEY; CDR2 reads SMNVEV (reference sequence). This CDR3 spans 16 amino acids. Written as DNA, the CDR3 is TGTGCCAGCAGTTTACATACAGGGTCCGGGGCCAACGTCCTGACTTTC. Translation gives CASSLHTGSGANVLTF.

The chain uses TRBV6-1 and TRBJ1-2; D might be TRBD1 (6 bases). With 3 bases removed from V and 3 bases from J, the gap between germline ends came to 8 bases. The CDR3 has 13 amino acids. From germline, CDR1 is MNHNS and CDR2 SASEGT. For the CDR3, the DNA is TGTGCCAGCAGTGACCCAGGGGACTATGGCTACACCTTC. It specifies CASSDPGDYGYTF.

The chain is built from TRBV6-4 and TRBJ1-2; D unresolved. The length of the CDR3 is 13 residues. The germline gives CDR1 MRHNA, CDR2 SNTAGT. The germline V and J ends were trimmed by 7 bases and 5 bases, with 14 bases remaining between them. The DNA for the CDR3 is TGTGCCAGCAAGCGTCAGAGAAATTATGGCTACACCTTC. It is translated as CASKRQRNYGYTF.

The J gene is TRBJ2-2, the V gene TRBV23-1; TRBD1 matches 9 bases. TRBV23-1 is an ORF for which the function is uncertain. This CDR3 has 14 residues. Unmatched junction bases numbered 2, after V lost 4 bases and J lost 5 bases. CDR3: CASSPGTGTGELFF. The CDR3 DNA reads as TGCGCCAGCAGTCCGGGGACAGGGACCGGGGAGCTGTTTTTT.

The V call is TRBV6-6, the J call TRBJ1-1, with 8 bases aligning to TRBD1. CDR3 length equals 15 residues. V shed 0 bases, J shed 1 base, and the junction held 1 base outside the gene matches. Germline-derived CDR1 and CDR2 are MNHNY and SVGAGI (reference sequence). The CDR3 sequence is CASSYSGTGNTEAFF. In nucleotides, the CDR3 is TGTGCCAGCAGTTACTCGGGGACAGGGAACACTGAAGCTTTCTTT.

The chain combines TRBV4-1 with TRBJ2-1; unclear D gene. Germline-derived CDR1 and CDR2 are MGHRA and YSYEKL. V lost 0 bases to trimming and J lost 2 bases, with 14 bases between them. The CDR3 loop spans 17 amino acids. The CDR3 DNA is TGCGCCAGCAGCCAAGAACCCCGACCCAACCCCTACAATGAGCAGTTCTTC. This sequence encodes CASSQEPRPNPYNEQFF.

The chain employs TRBV3-1 (or the pseudogene TRBV3-2) and TRBJ1-2; 8 positions agree with TRBD1. The J segment lost 6 bases and the V segment lost 3 bases, leaving 9 bases of the junction unmatched. Per the germline V gene, CDR1 is LGHDT and CDR2 is YNNKEL (reference sequence). The CDR3 consists of 15 residues. The CDR3 DNA reads as TGTGCCAGCAGCCAGAGGCAGGGGGCAGTAGATGGCTACACCTTC. It is translated as CASSQRQGAVDGYTF.